This T cell receptor (beta chain) was profiled in a study of early T cells in non-severe SARS-CoV-2 infection (dated by TCRdb to 2020 to 2022). Concerning the study at large: Bulk RNA from unsorted whole blood was used for TCR sequencing, so alpha and beta chains could not be paired. Study-wide conclusions, independent of this receptor: VDJdb matching was skewed toward anti-spike CD8 responses and likely underestimated virus-specific expansions, missing private and CD4 specificities.

The trim is 2 bases for V and 5 bases for J, with a gap of 13 bases between the germline ends. CDR1 and CDR2 are drawn from the germline V gene: KGHDR, SFDVKD. The CDR3 spans 15 residues, from the cysteine through the phenylalanine. Solely the CDR3 DNA is kept, with 45 bases framed from the first base. Library construction relied on 5' RACE. Instrument on record: NextSeq 500. To correct for sequencing error and PCR bias, the TCR library protocol tagged individual cDNA molecules with unique molecular identifiers. Both TCR alpha and beta chains were sequenced, and tight co-correlation was observed between alpha and beta sequence abundances in each sample. The paper's processing steps were these. V gene, J gene and CDR3 annotation of TCR sequences was performed with Decombinator V4. Expanded TCRs were defined as changing significantly between any two time points under a Poisson model with p below 0.0001. TCR abundances were normalised to the total number of TCRs sequenced per sample and expressed as counts per million. TRAV1-2 paired with TRAJ12, TRAJ20 or TRAJ33 defined MAIT TCRs, while TRAV10 paired with TRAJ18 defined iNKT TCRs. VDJdb, accessed on 1 November 2021, was searched for TCRs annotated for CMV, EBV and SARS-CoV-2, and TCRs annotated for more than one antigen were excluded. Starting from the raw public reads, TCRdb applied fastp trimming at Q25, assembled clones with MiXCR and retained in-frame beta chains. Rows are combined by CDR3 protein, so each entry shows the most common genes and DNA. These V and J calls rely on TCRdb rather than the paper's analysis. Present in this sample are 35,000 to 50,000 distinct CDR3 sequences, around 5.7% of which were seen just once. Of the sample, 9.5% to 15% is held by the ten largest clones.

The study was a case-control design nested within a healthcare worker cohort in London, UK, with weekly nasopharyngeal swab PCR tests and blood sampling. Healthcare workers were recruited during the week of the UK lockdown, between 23 and 31 March 2020, and followed weekly for up to 16 weeks. As to this clonotype: Its antigen target is currently unknown. No clone much larger than this one lies a single base away; base qualities are absent.

The rearrangement joined TRBV24-1 to TRBJ2-3; a tentative D match to TRBD2 spans 5 bases. This receptor was obtained from an adult who was a healthcare worker with PCR-confirmed SARS-CoV-2 infection or an uninfected control (not recorded which). Sequencing input: whole blood. The CDR3 amino acid sequence is: CATSDSRGSGDTQYF. The DNA sequence is as follows: TGTGCCACCAGTGATTCCCGCGGGTCGGGAGATACGCAGTATTTT.